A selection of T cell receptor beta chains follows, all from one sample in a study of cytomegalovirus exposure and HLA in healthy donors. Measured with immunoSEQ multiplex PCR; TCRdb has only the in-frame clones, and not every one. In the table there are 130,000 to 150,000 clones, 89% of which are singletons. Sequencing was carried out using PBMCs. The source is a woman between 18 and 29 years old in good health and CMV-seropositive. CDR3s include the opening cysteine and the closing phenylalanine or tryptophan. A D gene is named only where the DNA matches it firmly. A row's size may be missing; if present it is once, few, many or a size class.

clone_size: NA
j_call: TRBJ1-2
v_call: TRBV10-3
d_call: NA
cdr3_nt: TGTGCCATCAGTGGGGGGGGCTATGGCTACACCTTC
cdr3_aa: CAISGGGYGYTF

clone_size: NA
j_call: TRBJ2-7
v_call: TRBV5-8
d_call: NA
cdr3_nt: TGTGCCAGCAGCTTGGAACAGACAATCTCCTACGAGCAGTACTTC
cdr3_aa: CASSLEQTISYEQYF

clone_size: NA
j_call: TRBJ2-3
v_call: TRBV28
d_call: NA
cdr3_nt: TGTGCCAGCAGACGCAACCCCCGGGACTCGCACCTAGATACGCAGTATTTT
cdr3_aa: CASRRNPRDSHLDTQYF

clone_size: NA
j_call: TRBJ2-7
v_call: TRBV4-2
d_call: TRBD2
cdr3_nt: TGTGCCAGCAGCGTAGAACTAGCGGACGAGCAGTACTTC
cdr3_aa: CASSVELADEQYF

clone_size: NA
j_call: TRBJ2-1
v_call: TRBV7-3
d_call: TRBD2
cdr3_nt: TGTGCCAGCAGCTTAGGCGGGGGTTCTTACAATGAGCAGTTCTTC
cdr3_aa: CASSLGGGSYNEQFF

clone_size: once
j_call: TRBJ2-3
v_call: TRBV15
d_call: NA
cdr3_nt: TGTGCCACCAGCAGAGATCGGAACAGGGGCACAGATACGCAGTATTTT
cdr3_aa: CATSRDRNRGTDTQYF

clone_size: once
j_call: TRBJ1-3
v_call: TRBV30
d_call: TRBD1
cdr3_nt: TGTGCCTGGAGTTCGGGGACAGCGAGAAACACCATATATTTT
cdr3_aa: CAWSSGTARNTIYF

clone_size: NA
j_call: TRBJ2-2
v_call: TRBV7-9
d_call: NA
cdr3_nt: TGTGCCAGCAGCCTGCAACGCCTAGTCCCGGGGGAGCTGTTTTTT
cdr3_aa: CASSLQRLVPGELFF

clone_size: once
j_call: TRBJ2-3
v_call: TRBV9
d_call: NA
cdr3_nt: TGTGCCAGCAGCGTAGAAGGGGTCACAGATACGCAGTATTTT
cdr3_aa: CASSVEGVTDTQYF

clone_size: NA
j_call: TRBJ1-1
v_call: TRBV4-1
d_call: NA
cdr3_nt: TGCGCCAGCAGCAACAACAGGGCCGGTGACACTGAAGCTTTCTTT
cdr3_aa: CASSNNRAGDTEAFF

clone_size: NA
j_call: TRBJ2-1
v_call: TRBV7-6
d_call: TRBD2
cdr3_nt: TGTGCCAGCAGCTTAGCATCGGGGGGTTATAGCTCCTACAATGAGCAGTTCTTC
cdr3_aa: CASSLASGGYSSYNEQFF

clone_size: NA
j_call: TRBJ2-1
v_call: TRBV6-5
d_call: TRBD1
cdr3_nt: TGTGCCAGCAGTTACCCGGGACAGGGCTACAATGAGCAGTTCTTC
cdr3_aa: CASSYPGQGYNEQFF

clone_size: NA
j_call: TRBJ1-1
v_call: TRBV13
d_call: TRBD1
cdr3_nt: TGTGCCAGCAGCTTGTGGAGGGGACAGGGTGAGTTCAGGACTGAAGCTTTCTTT
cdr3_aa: CASSLWRGQGEFRTEAFF

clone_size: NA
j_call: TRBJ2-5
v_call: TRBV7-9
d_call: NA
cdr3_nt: TGTGCCAGCAGCGTCGGGGTTGCGCCAGAGACCCAGTACTTC
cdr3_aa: CASSVGVAPETQYF

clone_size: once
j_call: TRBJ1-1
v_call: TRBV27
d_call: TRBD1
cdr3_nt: TGTGCCAGCAGTGGACAGGGGTTCACTGAAGCTTTCTTT
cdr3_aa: CASSGQGFTEAFF

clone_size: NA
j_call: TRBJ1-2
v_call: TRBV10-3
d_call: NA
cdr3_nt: TGTGCCATCAGCCCCTCAGTGATAAGGACGGTGGTCGGGGATGGCTACACCTTC
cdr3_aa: CAISPSVIRTVVGDGYTF

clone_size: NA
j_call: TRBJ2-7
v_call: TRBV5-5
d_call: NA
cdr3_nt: TGTGCCAGCAGCTTGGAGGTAAGGGGACTCGAGCAGTACTTC
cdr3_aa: CASSLEVRGLEQYF

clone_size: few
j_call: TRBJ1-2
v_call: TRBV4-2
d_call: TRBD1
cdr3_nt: TGTGCCAGCAGCCCCGCTACCGTCCCACAGGGGGTCGGGGATGGCTACACCTTC
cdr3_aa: CASSPATVPQGVGDGYTF

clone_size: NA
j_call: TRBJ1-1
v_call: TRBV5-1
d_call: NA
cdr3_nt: TGCGCCAGCAGTATAGGGAGCACTGAAGCTTTCTTT
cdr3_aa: CASSIGSTEAFF

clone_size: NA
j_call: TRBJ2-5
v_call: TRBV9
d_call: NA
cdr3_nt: TGTGCCAGCAGCCTTAGGAGTGTGGAAGAGACCCAGTACTTC
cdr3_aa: CASSLRSVEETQYF

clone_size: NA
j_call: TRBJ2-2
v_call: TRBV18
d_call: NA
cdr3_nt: TGTGCCAGCTCACTGAACAAGGCTATTCCAAACGCGGTCGGGGAGCTGTTTTTT
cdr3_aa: CASSLNKAIPNAVGELFF

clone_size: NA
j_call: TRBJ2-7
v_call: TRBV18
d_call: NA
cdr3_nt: TGTGCCAGCTCACCACCGACAGGACCCTACGAGCAGTACTTC
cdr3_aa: CASSPPTGPYEQYF

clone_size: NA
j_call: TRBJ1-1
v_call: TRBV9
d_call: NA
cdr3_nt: TGTGCCAGCAGCCTCTTTGGGGGAGGGAACACTGAAGCTTTCTTT
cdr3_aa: CASSLFGGGNTEAFF

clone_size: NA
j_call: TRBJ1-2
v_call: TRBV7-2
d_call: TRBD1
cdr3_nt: TGTGCCAGCAGCCCACCTAGACAGGGCGGCTACACCTTC
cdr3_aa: CASSPPRQGGYTF

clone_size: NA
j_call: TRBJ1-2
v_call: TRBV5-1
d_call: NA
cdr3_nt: TGCGCCAGCAGCCTAGGGACATCCTTATATGGCTACACCTTC
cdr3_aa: CASSLGTSLYGYTF

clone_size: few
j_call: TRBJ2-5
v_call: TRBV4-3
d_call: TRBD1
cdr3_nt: TGCGCCAGCAGCCAAGACAGGGGGCCTTGGGAGACCCAGTACTTC
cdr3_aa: CASSQDRGPWETQYF

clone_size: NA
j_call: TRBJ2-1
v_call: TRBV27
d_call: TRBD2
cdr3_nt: TGTGCCGCGGGACTAGCGGGGGAGTGGTACAATGAGCAGTTCTTC
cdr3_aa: CAAGLAGEWYNEQFF

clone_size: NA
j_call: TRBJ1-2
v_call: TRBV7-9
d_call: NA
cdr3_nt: TGTGCCAGCAGCTTAGGGCCCCCGCCAAACTATGGCTACACCTTC
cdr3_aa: CASSLGPPPNYGYTF

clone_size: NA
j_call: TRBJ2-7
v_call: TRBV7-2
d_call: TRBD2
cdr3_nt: TGTGCCAGCAGCTTCCACCTAACGGGACTAGCGGGGGTGTCCTACGAGCAGTACTTC
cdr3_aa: CASSFHLTGLAGVSYEQYF

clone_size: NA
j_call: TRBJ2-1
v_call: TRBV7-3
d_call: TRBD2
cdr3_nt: TGTGCCAGCAGCTTAGGCGGGGGGGCCTGGAATGAGCAGTTCTTC
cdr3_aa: CASSLGGGAWNEQFF

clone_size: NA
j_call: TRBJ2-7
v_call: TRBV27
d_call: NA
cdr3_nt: TGTGCCATCGGGGTGGGTCCCTCCTACGAGCAGTACTTC
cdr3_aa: CAIGVGPSYEQYF

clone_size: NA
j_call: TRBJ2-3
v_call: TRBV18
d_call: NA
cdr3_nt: TGTGCCAGCTCACCACCGGCTCCTGGCACAGATACGCAGTATTTT
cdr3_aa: CASSPPAPGTDTQYF

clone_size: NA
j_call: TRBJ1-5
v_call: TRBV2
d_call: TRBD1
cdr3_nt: TGTGCCAGCACCTCAGGGGGCATATTTCAGCCCCAGCATTTT
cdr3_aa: CASTSGGIFQPQHF

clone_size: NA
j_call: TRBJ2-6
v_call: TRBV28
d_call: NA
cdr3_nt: TGTGCCAGCAGTTCCGCCGTCGGGAACACTGGGGCCAACGTCCTGACTTTC
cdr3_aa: CASSSAVGNTGANVLTF

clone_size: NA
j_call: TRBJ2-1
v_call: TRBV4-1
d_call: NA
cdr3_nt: TGCGCCAGCAGCCAAGTGCATTCTAGCCCCCCCTACAATGAGCAGTTCTTC
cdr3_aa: CASSQVHSSPPYNEQFF

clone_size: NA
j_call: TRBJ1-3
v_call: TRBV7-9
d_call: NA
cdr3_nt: TGTGCCAGCAGCTTAGGGGCGGGAAACACCATATATTTT
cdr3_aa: CASSLGAGNTIYF

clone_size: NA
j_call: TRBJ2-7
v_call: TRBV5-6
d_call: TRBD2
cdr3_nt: TGTGCCAGCAGCTTGCCGACTAGCGGGAAGTTCTACGAGCAGTACTTC
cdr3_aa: CASSLPTSGKFYEQYF

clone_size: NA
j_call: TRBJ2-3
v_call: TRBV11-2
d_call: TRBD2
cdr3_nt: TGTGCCAGCAGCTTAGTGGGTAGCGGGGGGCCCACAGATACGCAGTATTTT
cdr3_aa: CASSLVGSGGPTDTQYF

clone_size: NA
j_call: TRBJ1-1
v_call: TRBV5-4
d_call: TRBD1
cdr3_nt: TGTGCCAGCACCCTACAGGGGGCCCAAGCTTTCTTT
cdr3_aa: CASTLQGAQAFF

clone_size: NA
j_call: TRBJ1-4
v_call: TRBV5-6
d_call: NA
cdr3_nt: TGTGCCAGCAGCTATGGGGCTGATGAAAAACTGTTTTTT
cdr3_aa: CASSYGADEKLFF

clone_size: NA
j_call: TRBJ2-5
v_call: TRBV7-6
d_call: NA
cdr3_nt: TGTGCCAGCAGCTTAGGTGGCAGCCCCGGGGAGACCCAGTACTTC
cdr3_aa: CASSLGGSPGETQYF